This T cell receptor (beta chain) is from a study of T cells after posttransplantation cyclophosphamide. Germline CDR1 and CDR2: LNHDA and SQIVND (reference sequence). The CDR3 is 14 residues long. Between the trimmed V and J ends, which lost 6 bases and 6 bases, there was a span of 17 bases. The data were produced by immunoSEQ multiplex PCR, yet TCRdb's version contains in-frame clones alone and is incomplete. The sample consists of tens of thousands of clones, approximately 90% of them appearing once. This chain connects TRBV19 to TRBJ1-2, with D maybe TRBD1 (5 bases). The source material was PBMCs. This receptor was obtained from a woman in her forties or fifties in good health and a related stem cell transplant donor. This CDR3 is CASSPGEGLDGYTF. The CDR3 DNA reads TGTGCCAGTAGCCCCGGGGAGGGGTTAGATGGCTACACCTTC.